Listed here are 28 T cell receptor beta chains from one sample, sequenced in a study of cytotoxic CD8 clonotypes in ibrutinib-treated CLL (dated by TCRdb to about 2021). Read against the paper, the sample's time point label means: roughly 2 years on ibrutinib. The library was produced with the immunoSEQ multiplex PCR assay. Not all clones reach the TCRdb copy of this immuneACCESS table, which keeps in-frame sequences only. Checked studies attribute under half of the gap to unresolved V genes and leave the rest unexplained. This sample has 150,000 to 200,000 clones in its table, and around three quarters of those were observed once. Roughly 12% of the sample lies in the top ten. This specimen was PBMCs, taken after 24 months of ibrutinib treatment. Every receptor here comes from a human donor with chronic lymphocytic leukemia.

This clone turned up a few times. V usage is TRBV14 and J usage is TRBJ2-1; no clear D. Trimming took off 0 bases at V and 6 bases at J, with 12 bases between the two ends. CDR1 is SGHDN and CDR2 is FVKESK in the germline V gene. The CDR3 has 15 residues. The chain's CDR3 is CASSQDGPGRNEQFF. DNA of the CDR3: TGTGCCAGCAGCCAAGATGGCCCAGGTCGCAATGAGCAGTTCTTC.

The rearrangement uses TRBV15 and TRBJ1-5; the match to TRBD1 covers 7 bases. The V gene's germline CDR1 is LNHNV and CDR2 YYDKDF (reference sequence). Trimming removed 3 bases from V and 0 bases from J; junction bases left unmatched: 5. The CDR3 has 16 residues. The DNA for the CDR3 is TGTGCCACCAGCAGTGGACAGGAAAATAGCAATCAGCCCCAGCATTTT. Amino acids: CATSSGQENSNQPQHF. The full variable domain, its missing parts supplied by reference TRBV15 and TRBJ1-5, is DAMVIQNPRYQVTQFGKPVTLSCSQTLNHNVMYWYQQKSSQAPKLLFHYYDKDFNNEADTPDNFQSRRPNTSFCFLDIRSPGLGDTAMYLCATSSGQENSNQPQHFGDGTRLSIL.

This chain links TRBV6-5 with TRBJ1-1; no clear D gene. The CDR3 consists of 14 residues. Germline V lookup: CDR1 MNHEY, CDR2 SVGAGI. The V end lost 7 bases, the J end lost 5 bases, and 17 bases lay between the germline ends. CDR3 in DNA: TGTGCCAGCAAGTCCCCGGGCCTAATGACTGAAGCTTTCTTT. Translated: CASKSPGLMTEAFF.

The chain recombines TRBV30 with TRBJ1-5, with 11 bases identical to TRBD1. CDR1 is GTSNPN, CDR2 SVGIG, per germline (reference sequence). The CDR3 has 16 amino acids. The trim removed 4 bases at V and 4 bases at J, leaving 9 bases unmatched. The CDR3 nucleotides are TGTGCCTGGACCGGGTACGGGACAGGGGGGAATCAGCCCCAGCATTTT. The encoded protein is CAWTGYGTGGNQPQHF.

This clone was counted a few times. The rearrangement uses TRBV11-2 and TRBJ1-5; no definite D call. The CDR3 contains 14 residues. V was shortened by 2 bases and J by 7 bases, with 12 bases between the two germline ends. In germline, CDR1 is SGHAT, CDR2 FQNNGV. For the CDR3, the DNA is TGTGCCAGCAGCTTATCCCCGGACGGGCAGCCCCAGCATTTT. It specifies CASSLSPDGQPQHF. The complete variable domain, with remaining parts taken from reference TRBV11-2 and TRBJ1-5, reads EAGVAQSPRYKIIEKRQSVAFWCNPISGHATLYWYQQILGQGPKLLIQFQNNGVVDDSQLPKDRFSAERLKGVDSTLKIQPAKLEDSAVYLCASSLSPDGQPQHFGDGTRLSIL.

This CDR3 reads CASTRGGNRPEAFF. In nucleotides, the CDR3 is TGTGCCAGCACCCGGGGAGGTAACAGACCTGAAGCTTTCTTT. This chain joins TRBV4-2 and TRBJ1-1; D is undetermined. This CDR3 comprises 14 residues. V dropped 7 bases and J dropped 6 bases, with 18 bases sitting between them. Germline CDR1 is LGHNA and CDR2 is YNFKEQ.

The chain combines TRBV13 with TRBJ2-7; 9 bases fit TRBD1. Germline V lookup: CDR1 PRHDT, CDR2 FYEKMQ (reference sequence). The length of the CDR3 is 14 residues. J was trimmed by 2 bases and V by 5 bases; bases with no gene match: 4. In nucleotides, the CDR3 is TGTGCCAGCAGCCTACAGGGGGCGGCCTACGAGCAGTACTTC. Encoded protein: CASSLQGAAYEQYF.

CDR3 region: CAVRRDRGTDTQYF. CDR3 nucleotides: TGTGCCGTCCGCCGGGACAGGGGTACAGATACGCAGTATTTT. This rearrangement joins TRBV10-3 to TRBJ2-3, with TRBD1 matching over 10 bases. Germline-derived CDR1 and CDR2 are ENHRY and SYGVKD. The CDR3 is made up of 14 amino acids. Trimming took 11 bases from V and 3 from J; bases not matched to a gene: 8.

This clone has only a few counts. The chain has TRBV10-2 and TRBJ2-7; 13 bases map to TRBD2. The junction had 4 bases not matched to a gene; V was cut back by 7 bases and J by 4 bases. Germline V gene data show CDR1 as WSHSY and CDR2 as SAAADI. CDR3 length: 14 amino acids. CDR3: CASMGTSGMYEQYF. The CDR3 nucleotides are TGCGCCAGCATGGGGACTAGCGGGATGTACGAGCAGTACTTC.

This clone was found a few times. The chain links TRBV5-6 to TRBJ1-2; TRBD1 agrees at 7 bases. CDR1 is SGHDT and CDR2 is YYEEEE in the germline V gene. This CDR3 has 13 amino acids. V was clipped by 4 bases and J by 3 bases; unmatched bases: 3. The CDR3 protein is CASSRDRDYGYTF. Written as DNA, the CDR3 is TGTGCCAGCAGCCGCGACAGGGACTATGGCTACACCTTC.

The rearrangement links TRBV18 to TRBJ1-1; D uncertain. Trimming took off 4 bases at V and 1 base at J, with 10 bases between the two ends. The germline V gene encodes CDR1 KGHSH and CDR2 LQKENI. This CDR3 contains 14 residues. In nucleotides, the CDR3 is TGTGCCAGCTCACTCGAGGCCGGGAACACTGAAGCTTTCTTT. It is translated as CASSLEAGNTEAFF. Full variable domain (outside the CDR3, taken from reference TRBV18 and TRBJ1-1): NAGVMQNPRHLVRRRGQEARLRCSPMKGHSHVYWYRQLPEEGLKFMVYLQKENIIDESGMPKERFSAEFPKEGPSILRIQQVVRGDSAAYFCASSLEAGNTEAFFGQGTRLTVV.

This clone was counted between two and nine times. The rearrangement links TRBV19 to TRBJ1-1; 8 nucleotides line up with TRBD1. Germline V lookup: CDR1 LNHDA, CDR2 SQIVND (reference sequence). V lost 3 bases, J lost 1 base, and 1 base stayed unmatched. The CDR3 length is 14 residues. This CDR3 is CASSITGGNTEAFF. CDR3 coding DNA: TGTGCCAGTAGTATTACAGGGGGGAACACTGAAGCTTTCTTT.

The V call is TRBV7-2, the J call TRBJ2-1; 14 nucleotides align to TRBD2. Germline V gene data show CDR1 as SGHTA and CDR2 as FQGNSA. Losses at the gene ends were 3 bases for V and 8 bases for J; bases not matched to a gene: 6. CDR3 length equals 16 residues. This chain's CDR3 is CASSFGTSGSGHEQFF. The CDR3 nucleotides are TGTGCCAGCAGCTTCGGGACTAGCGGGAGCGGACATGAGCAGTTCTTC.

This rearrangement joins TRBV5-1 to TRBJ2-5; TRBD2 matches 8 bases. This CDR3 comprises 16 residues. Germline CDR1 SGHRS, CDR2 YFSETQ. V lost 0 bases to trimming and J lost 0 bases; unmatched junction nucleotides: 4. CDR3 sequence (DNA): TGCGCCAGCAGCTTGGCGGCTAGCGGGTACCAAGAGACCCAGTACTTC. As protein: CASSLAASGYQETQYF.

The chain recombines TRBV5-1 with TRBJ2-7; D is possibly TRBD1 or TRBD2 (5 bases each). The V end was cut by 4 bases, the J end by 5 bases, with 16 bases between. The CDR3 is 14 residues long. Germline loops: CDR1 SGHRS, CDR2 YFSETQ. The CDR3 DNA follows: TGCGCCAGCAGCCGGGACGGATCAATGGACGAGCAGTACTTC. Residues: CASSRDGSMDEQYF. Filled out from reference TRBV5-1 and TRBJ2-7, the complete variable domain reads KAGVTQTPRYLIKTRGQQVTLSCSPISGHRSVSWYQQTPGQGLQFLFEYFSETQRNKGNFPGRFSGRQFSNSRSEMNVSTLELGDSALYLCASSRDGSMDEQYFGPGTRLTVT.

The chain has TRBV6-5 and TRBJ2-7, with 8 positions matching TRBD2. Germline V gene lookup returns CDR1 MNHEY and CDR2 SVGAGI. The V and J ends lost 10 bases and 0 bases, in that order; junction bases with no gene match: 8. This CDR3 has 14 residues. CDR3 DNA sequence: TGTGCCACCGATTCTAGCGGGTTCTCCTACGAGCAGTACTTC. Its protein product is CATDSSGFSYEQYF.

The V and J genes are TRBV4-2 and TRBJ2-2, with a weak D call TRBD1 (6 bases). Deletions cut 0 bases from V and 0 bases from J, with 14 bases between. The CDR3 is made up of 18 amino acids. From germline, CDR1 is LGHNA and CDR2 YNFKEQ. The CDR3 DNA follows: TGTGCCAGCAGCCAAGATCTTTTTCGGACAGCGAACACCGGGGAGCTGTTTTTT. Its translation is CASSQDLFRTANTGELFF.

The chain has TRBV7-9 and TRBJ2-1; D call uncertain. This CDR3 is built from 14 residues. Between the trimmed V and J ends, which lost 2 bases and 4 bases, there was a span of 9 bases. Germline loops: CDR1 SEHNR, CDR2 FQNEAQ (reference sequence). CDR3 residues: CASSLLPRYNEQFF. The CDR3, as DNA: TGTGCCAGCAGCTTACTTCCGAGATACAATGAGCAGTTCTTC.

This clone was picked up a small number of times. This chain connects TRBV5-1 to TRBJ2-7; TRBD2 matches 11 bases. V gave up 4 bases and J gave up 3 bases; unmatched junction bases: 6. The V gene's germline CDR1 is SGHRS and CDR2 YFSETQ. The CDR3 consists of 15 residues. The CDR3 nucleotides read TGCGCCAGCAGCACTGGGACTAGCGGAATCTACGAGCAGTACTTC. Translated: CASSTGTSGIYEQYF.

A few counts support this clone. V usage is TRBV7-9 and J usage is TRBJ2-2; D is perhaps TRBD2 (6 bases). V was pared by 2 bases and J by 5 bases, with 15 bases between. In germline, CDR1 is SEHNR, CDR2 FQNEAQ (reference sequence). The CDR3 totals 16 residues. Here the CDR3 reads CASSLSFGSGTGELFF. The CDR3 DNA reads TGTGCCAGCAGCTTAAGTTTCGGGAGTGGAACCGGGGAGCTGTTTTTT.

The rearrangement uses TRBV11-3 and TRBJ2-2, with 7 nucleotides matching TRBD2. The trim removed 0 bases at V and 5 bases at J, leaving 9 bases unmatched. The CDR3 has 17 residues. The germline V gene encodes CDR1 SGHNT and CDR2 YENEEA. The CDR3 region has the DNA TGTGCCAGCAGCTTAGAGGGCAAAGACGGGGGGACCGGGGAGCTGTTTTTT. It specifies CASSLEGKDGGTGELFF.

This chain links TRBV5-1 with TRBJ2-7; 13 bases match TRBD2. The trim removed 4 bases at V and 0 bases at J, leaving 4 bases unmatched. Germline CDR1 is SGHRS and CDR2 is YFSETQ. The CDR3 runs to 16 residues. The CDR3 is CASSEGTSGISYEQYF. In nucleotides, the CDR3 is TGCGCCAGCAGCGAAGGGACTAGCGGGATCTCCTACGAGCAGTACTTC.

The chain has TRBV19 and TRBJ1-5; 10 nucleotides align to TRBD1. Per the germline V gene, CDR1 is LNHDA and CDR2 is SQIVND (reference sequence). This CDR3 has 17 residues. With 5 bases clipped from V and 5 bases from J, the junction kept 12 bases outside the gene matches. CDR3 region: CASSPRQGAVFYQPQHF. In nucleotides, the CDR3 is TGTGCCAGTAGTCCCAGACAGGGGGCTGTTTTCTATCAGCCCCAGCATTTT.

CDR3 protein: CASSTGQGFTYEQYF. CDR3 nucleotide sequence: TGTGCCAGCAGTACCGGACAGGGTTTTACCTACGAGCAGTACTTC. V is TRBV6-5 and J is TRBJ2-7, with TRBD1 matching 8 bases. CDR3 size: 15 residues. CDR1 MNHEY and CDR2 SVGAGI come from the germline V gene. Trimming at V came to 5 bases and at J to 2 bases, leaving 8 bases not matched to a gene.

This clone was seen just once. The genes are TRBV14 and TRBJ2-1; 7 bases fit TRBD2. J was trimmed by 4 bases and V by 3 bases; bases with no gene match: 9. The CDR3 sequence is 16 residues long. Germline-derived CDR1 and CDR2 are SGHDN and FVKESK. The CDR3 DNA follows: TGTGCCAGCAGCCATCTCGGCGGACTAGGATACAATGAGCAGTTCTTC. This encodes CASSHLGGLGYNEQFF. The full variable domain, completed using reference TRBV14 and TRBJ2-1, is EAGVTQFPSHSVIEKGQTVTLRCDPISGHDNLYWYRRVMGKEIKFLLHFVKESKQDESGMPNNRFLAERTGGTYSTLKVQPAELEDSGVYFCASSHLGGLGYNEQFFGPGTRLTVL.

CDR3 sequence reads: CACPRKGTYTGELFF. The CDR3 DNA reads TGTGCCTGCCCTAGAAAGGGGACGTACACCGGGGAGCTGTTTTTT. This rearrangement joins TRBV30 to TRBJ2-2; the D call may be TRBD1 or TRBD2 (5 bases each). The V end was cut by 6 bases, the J end by 3 bases, with 17 bases between. There are 15 residues in the CDR3. Germline V lookup: CDR1 GTSNPN, CDR2 SVGIG (reference sequence).

The chain couples TRBV28 to TRBJ1-4; D remains unclear. The CDR3 extends over 13 amino acids. Deletions cut 2 bases from V and 12 bases from J, with 13 bases between. Germline V gene lookup returns CDR1 MDHEN and CDR2 SYDVKM. CDR3 nucleotide sequence: TGTGCCAGCAGTTTAGGGCCCGCGGAAGAACTGTTTTTT. Protein: CASSLGPAEELFF.

This clone appeared many times. The chain couples TRBV4-2 to TRBJ2-7; 9 bases match TRBD2. CDR1 is LGHNA and CDR2 is YNFKEQ in the germline V gene. J gave up 6 bases and V 3 bases, and 9 bases lay outside the gene matches. The CDR3 sequence is 15 residues long. The DNA of the CDR3 is TGTGCCAGCAGCCAGGATCTAGCGGGAAGGGTCGAGCAGTACTTC. Residues: CASSQDLAGRVEQYF.